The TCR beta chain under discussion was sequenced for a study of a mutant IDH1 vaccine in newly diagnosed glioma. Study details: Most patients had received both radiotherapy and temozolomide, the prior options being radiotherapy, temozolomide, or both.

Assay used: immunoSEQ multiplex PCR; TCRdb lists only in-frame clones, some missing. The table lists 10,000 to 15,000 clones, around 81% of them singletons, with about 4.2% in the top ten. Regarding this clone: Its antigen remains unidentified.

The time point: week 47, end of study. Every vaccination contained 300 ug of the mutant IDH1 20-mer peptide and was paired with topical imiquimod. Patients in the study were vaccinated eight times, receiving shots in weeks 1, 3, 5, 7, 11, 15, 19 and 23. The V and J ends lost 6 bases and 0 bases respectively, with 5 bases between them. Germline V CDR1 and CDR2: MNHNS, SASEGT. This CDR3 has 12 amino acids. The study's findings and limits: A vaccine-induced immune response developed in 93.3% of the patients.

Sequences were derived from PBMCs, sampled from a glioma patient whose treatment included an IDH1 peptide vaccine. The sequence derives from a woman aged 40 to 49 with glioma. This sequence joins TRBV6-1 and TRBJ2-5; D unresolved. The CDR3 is CASRANQETQYF. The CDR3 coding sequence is TGTGCCAGCAGGGCAAACCAAGAGACCCAGTACTTC.